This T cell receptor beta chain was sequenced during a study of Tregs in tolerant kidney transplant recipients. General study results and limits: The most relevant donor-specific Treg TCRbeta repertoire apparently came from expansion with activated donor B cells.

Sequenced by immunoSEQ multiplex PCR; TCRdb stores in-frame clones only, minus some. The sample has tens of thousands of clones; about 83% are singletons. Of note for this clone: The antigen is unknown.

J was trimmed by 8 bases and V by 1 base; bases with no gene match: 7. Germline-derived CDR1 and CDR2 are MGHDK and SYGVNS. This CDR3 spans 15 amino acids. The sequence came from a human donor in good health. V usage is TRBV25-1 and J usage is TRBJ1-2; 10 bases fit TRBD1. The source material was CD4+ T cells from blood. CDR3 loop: CASSESDRGLRGYTF. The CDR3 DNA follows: TGTGCCAGCAGTGAATCCGACAGGGGGCTGAGAGGCTACACCTTC.